The sequence of this TCR beta chain was determined in a study of T cells after yellow fever vaccination. Study outcomes and limitations: Post-booster repertoires again held most primary-vaccination clones (roughly 95% CD4, about 88% CD8). Highly abundant clonotypes carried over from the bulk population could end up in FACS-sorted repertoires as contaminants. Clonotype sharing between CD4 and CD8 compartments was small.

CDR3 length equals 13 residues. Trimming at V came to 2 bases and at J to 8 bases, leaving 3 bases not matched to a gene. The germline CDR1 and CDR2 sequences are ENHRY and SYGVKD. Template switching with 5'RACE generated the TCR cDNA and added a universal primer site and UMIs. TCRdb itself ran the 5' RACE reads through MiXCR, one entry per CDR3 protein. The data hold 230,000 or so distinct CDR3 sequences, with 6.5% to 7.5% observed a single time. This clonotype was observed many times. Its antigen is still unknown. The sample was CD4+ T cells sorted from PBMCs, taken on the day of the yellow fever booster vaccination. J is TRBJ2-4 and V is TRBV10-3, with TRBD1 matching 7 bases. This sequence originates from a man aged 30-40 years who received the YFV17D yellow fever vaccine. In DNA form, the CDR3 reads TGTGCCATCAGTGAGGCAACAGGGGACATTCAGTACTTC. As protein: CAISEATGDIQYF.